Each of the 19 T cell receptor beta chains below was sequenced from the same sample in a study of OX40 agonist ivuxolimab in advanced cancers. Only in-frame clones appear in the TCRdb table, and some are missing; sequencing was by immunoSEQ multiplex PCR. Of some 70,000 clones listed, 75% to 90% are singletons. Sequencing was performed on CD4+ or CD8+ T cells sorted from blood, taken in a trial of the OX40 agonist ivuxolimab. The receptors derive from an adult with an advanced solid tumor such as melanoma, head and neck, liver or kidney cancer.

CDR3 bases: TGTGCCAGCAGTCCCCTCGGTTTGGAATCACCCCTCCACTTT. Translation: CASSPLGLESPLHF. The chain employs TRBV6-6 and TRBJ1-6; D remains unclear. The germline V gene encodes CDR1 MNHNY and CDR2 SVGAGI (reference sequence). The CDR3 loop spans 14 amino acids. The V gene lost 5 bases and the J gene lost 10 bases, with 15 bases spanning the gap.

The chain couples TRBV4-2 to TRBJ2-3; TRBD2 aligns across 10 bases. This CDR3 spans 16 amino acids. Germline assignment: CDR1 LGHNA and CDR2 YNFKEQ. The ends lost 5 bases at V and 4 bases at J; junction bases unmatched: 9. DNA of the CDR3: TGTGCCAGCAGCTCACGACTAGCGGGCACCGCAGATACGCAGTATTTT. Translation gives CASSSRLAGTADTQYF.

CDR3 sequence: CASSPTGASGDEQYF. DNA for the CDR3: TGCGCCAGCAGCCCGACAGGGGCTTCGGGGGACGAGCAGTACTTC. The rearrangement uses TRBV5-1 and TRBJ2-7, with 8 bases fitting TRBD1. Trimming at V came to 4 bases and at J to 5 bases, leaving 11 bases not matched to a gene. Per germline, CDR1 SGHRS and CDR2 YFSETQ. The CDR3 contains 15 residues.

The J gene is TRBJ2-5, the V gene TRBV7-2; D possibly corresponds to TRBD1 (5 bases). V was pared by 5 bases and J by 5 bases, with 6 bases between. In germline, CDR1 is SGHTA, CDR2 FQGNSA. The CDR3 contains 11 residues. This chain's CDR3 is CASSAGETQYF. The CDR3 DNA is TGTGCCAGCAGCGCAGGGGAGACCCAGTACTTC.

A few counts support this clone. As DNA, the CDR3 is TGTGCCAGCAGCTTAACAGGAGTCGACGGCAACATTCAGTACTTC. Its translation is CASSLTGVDGNIQYF. The rearrangement joins TRBV7-3 to TRBJ2-4; no definite D call. Germline V gives CDR1 SGHTA, CDR2 FQGTGA. Trimming took off 0 bases at V and 7 bases at J, with 13 bases between the two ends. The CDR3 spans 15 residues.

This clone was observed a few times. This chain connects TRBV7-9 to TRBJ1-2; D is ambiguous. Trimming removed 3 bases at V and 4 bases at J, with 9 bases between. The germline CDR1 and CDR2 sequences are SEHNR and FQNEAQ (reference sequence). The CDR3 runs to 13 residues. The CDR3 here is CASSFAGGYGYTF. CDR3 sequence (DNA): TGTGCCAGCAGCTTCGCGGGAGGCTATGGCTACACCTTC.

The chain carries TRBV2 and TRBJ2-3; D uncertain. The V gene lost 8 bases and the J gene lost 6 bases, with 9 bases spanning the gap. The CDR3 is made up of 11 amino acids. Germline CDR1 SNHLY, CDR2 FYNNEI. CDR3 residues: CASLYVDTQYF. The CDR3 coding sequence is TGTGCCAGCTTATATGTTGATACGCAGTATTTT.

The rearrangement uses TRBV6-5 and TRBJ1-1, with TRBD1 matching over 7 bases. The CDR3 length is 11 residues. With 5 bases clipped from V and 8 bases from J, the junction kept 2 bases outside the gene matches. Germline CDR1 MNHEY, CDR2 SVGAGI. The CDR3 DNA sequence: TGTGCCAGCAGTAGCAGGGGGGAAGCTTTCTTT. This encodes CASSSRGEAFF.

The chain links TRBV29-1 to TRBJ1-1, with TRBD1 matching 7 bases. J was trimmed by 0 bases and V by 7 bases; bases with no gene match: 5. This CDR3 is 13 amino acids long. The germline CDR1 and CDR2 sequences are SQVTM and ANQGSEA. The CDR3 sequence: CSAKTGLNTEAFF. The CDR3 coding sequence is TGCAGCGCTAAGACAGGGTTGAACACTGAAGCTTTCTTT.

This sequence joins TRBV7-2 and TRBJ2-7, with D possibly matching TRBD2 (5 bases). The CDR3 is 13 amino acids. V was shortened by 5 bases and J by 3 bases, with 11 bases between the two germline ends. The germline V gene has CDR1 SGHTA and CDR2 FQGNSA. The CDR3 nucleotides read TGTGCCAGCAGCCATAACAGCGGCTACGAGCAGTACTTC. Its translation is CASSHNSGYEQYF.

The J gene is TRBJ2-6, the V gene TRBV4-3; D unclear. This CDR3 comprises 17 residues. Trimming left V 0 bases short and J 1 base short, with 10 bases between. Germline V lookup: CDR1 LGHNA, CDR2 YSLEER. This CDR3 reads CASSQEMLTSGANVLTF. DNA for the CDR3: TGCGCCAGCAGCCAAGAGATGTTAACTTCTGGGGCCAACGTCCTGACTTTC.

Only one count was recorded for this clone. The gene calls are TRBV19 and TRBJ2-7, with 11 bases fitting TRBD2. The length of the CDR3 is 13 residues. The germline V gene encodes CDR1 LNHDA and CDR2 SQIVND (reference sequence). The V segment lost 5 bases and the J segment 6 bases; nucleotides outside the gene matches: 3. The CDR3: CASSGTSGVEQYF. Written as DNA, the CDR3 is TGTGCCAGTAGTGGGACTAGCGGAGTCGAGCAGTACTTC.

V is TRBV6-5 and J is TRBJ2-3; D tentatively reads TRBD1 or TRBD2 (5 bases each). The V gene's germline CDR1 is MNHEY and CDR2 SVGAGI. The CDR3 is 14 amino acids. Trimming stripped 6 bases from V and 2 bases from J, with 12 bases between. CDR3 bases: TGTGCCAGCAGACGGGACCCATACACAGATACGCAGTATTTT. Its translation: CASRRDPYTDTQYF.

The CDR3 sequence is CASSTPTMGNEKLFF. The CDR3 nucleotides read TGTGCCAGCAGTACTCCGACGATGGGTAATGAAAAACTGTTTTTT. The rearrangement uses TRBV6-5 and TRBJ1-4, with no clear D. Trimming took 5 bases from V and 4 from J, leaving 14 bases between them. Germline assignment: CDR1 MNHEY and CDR2 SVGAGI. CDR3 length: 15 residues.

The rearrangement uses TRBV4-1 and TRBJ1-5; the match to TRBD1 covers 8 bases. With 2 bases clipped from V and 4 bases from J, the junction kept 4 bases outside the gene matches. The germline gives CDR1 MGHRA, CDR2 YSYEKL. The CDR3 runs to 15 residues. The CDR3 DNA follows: TGCGCCAGCAGCCAACCGGACAGGGATAATCAGCCCCAGCATTTT. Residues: CASSQPDRDNQPQHF.

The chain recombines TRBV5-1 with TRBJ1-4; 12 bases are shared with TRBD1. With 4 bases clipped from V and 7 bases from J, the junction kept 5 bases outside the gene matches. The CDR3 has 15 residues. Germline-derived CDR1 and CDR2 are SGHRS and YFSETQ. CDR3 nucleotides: TGCGCCAGCAGCCCCGGGACAGGGGGCCCTGAAAAACTGTTTTTT. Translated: CASSPGTGGPEKLFF.

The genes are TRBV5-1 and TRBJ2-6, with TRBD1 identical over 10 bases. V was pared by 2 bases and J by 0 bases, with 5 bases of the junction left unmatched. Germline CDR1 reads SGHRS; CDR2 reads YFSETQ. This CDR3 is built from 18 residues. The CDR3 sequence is CASSFRDRGPSGANVLTF. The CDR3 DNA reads TGCGCCAGCAGCTTCCGGGACAGGGGCCCCTCTGGGGCCAACGTCCTGACTTTC.

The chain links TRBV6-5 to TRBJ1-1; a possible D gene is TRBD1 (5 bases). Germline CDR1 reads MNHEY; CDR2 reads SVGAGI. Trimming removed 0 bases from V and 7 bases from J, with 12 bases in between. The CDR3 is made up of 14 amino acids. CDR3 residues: CASSYSEGPGEAFF. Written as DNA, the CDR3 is TGTGCCAGCAGTTACTCGGAGGGGCCCGGTGAAGCTTTCTTT.

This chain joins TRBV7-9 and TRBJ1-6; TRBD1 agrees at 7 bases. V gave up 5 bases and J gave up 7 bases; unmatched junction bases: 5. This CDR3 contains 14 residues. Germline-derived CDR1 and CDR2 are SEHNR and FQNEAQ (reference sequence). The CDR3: CASSVQGRNSPLHF. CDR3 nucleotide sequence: TGTGCCAGCAGCGTACAGGGGAGGAATTCACCCCTCCACTTT. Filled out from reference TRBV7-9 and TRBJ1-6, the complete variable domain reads DTGVSQNPRHKITKRGQNVTFRCDPISEHNRLYWYRQTLGQGPEFLTYFQNEAQLEKSRLLSDRFSAERPKGSFSTLEIQRTEQGDSAMYLCASSVQGRNSPLHFGNGTRLTVT.